The present T cell receptor beta chain was sequenced within a study of human thymus T cells. Study-wide results and caveats: Biased V and J segment usage appeared in thymus and peripheral blood. Related research examined unrelated individuals and reported that their thymic repertoires overlapped highly.

With respect to this clone: Its target is not known.

Trimming took 1 base from V and 5 from J, leaving 8 bases between them. In germline, CDR1 is SNHLY, CDR2 FYNNEI. This CDR3 comprises 13 residues. Resections from corrective heart surgery provided thymus tissue. This table comes from immunoSEQ multiplex PCR, and its TCRdb copy is limited to in-frame clones, with some not included. The data show about 120,000 clones, with approximately 96% seen just once and around 0.025% held by the top ten. This sequence joins TRBV2 and TRBJ2-5, with a possible D match to TRBD1 (6 bases). The clonotype was recovered from a boy less than two years old with a congenital heart defect but otherwise immunologically healthy. The specimen sequenced was thymus tissue. As DNA, the CDR3 is TGTGCCAGCAGTGAAGACAGGGTGGAGACCCAGTACTTC. Amino acids: CASSEDRVETQYF.